This T cell receptor beta chain was identified during a study of blood T cells in healthy people across ages. Overall study findings and caveats: Across samples, TCR beta diversity tracked strongly with naive T cell percentage. With unsorted PBMCs, a conclusive comparison of naive versus antigen-experienced cells was not possible.

To note about this clonotype: Its target is not known.

Germline V CDR1 and CDR2: MNHNS, SASEGT. The V and J ends lost 6 bases and 1 base, in that order; junction bases with no gene match: 4. This CDR3 contains 15 residues. The donors, all healthy, were Caucasians living in Russia, aged 6 to 90. Alongside a J-beta primer mix, a sample-barcoded 5' primer served in a second PCR lasting roughly 7 to 11 cycles. Sequencing recovered at least 2.5 million CDR3-containing paired-end reads from each sample. Via MiXCR, TCRdb re-called the 5' RACE reads, giving one row per CDR3 protein. The sample includes some 640,000 distinct CDR3 sequences, about 30% of them seen just once.

The sequence derives from a woman aged 80 or over in good health. Source material: blood. The chain couples TRBV6-1 to TRBJ2-3, with 10 bases matching TRBD1. The CDR3: CASRGQGVGTDTQYF. Here the CDR3 DNA reads TGTGCCAGCAGAGGACAGGGGGTCGGCACAGATACGCAGTATTTT.